Below, 18 T cell receptor beta chains from the same sample are listed, as sequenced in a study of shared clonotypes between healthy human individuals. Clones were sequenced by immunoSEQ multiplex PCR, and TCRdb holds only the in-frame ones, with some missing. This table has approximately 1,500,000 clones, roughly 96% appearing once. Source material: naive CD4+ T cells sorted from blood. The subset is: CD45RA+ positively selected. These receptors originate from a man younger than 40 in good health.

The rearrangement links TRBV12-5 to TRBJ2-1, with 11 nucleotides matching TRBD2. CDR3 length: 15 residues. The trim removed 5 bases at V and 3 bases at J, leaving 3 bases unmatched. Germline loops: CDR1 LGHNT, CDR2 FRNRAP. The CDR3 here is CASGPGTSGYNEQFF. The CDR3 nucleotides read TGTGCTAGTGGTCCCGGGACTAGCGGCTACAATGAGCAGTTCTTC.

The chain couples TRBV19 to TRBJ1-5; 7 bases are a match to TRBD1. This CDR3 has 18 amino acids. J lost 3 bases, V lost 7 bases, and 18 bases had no gene match. In germline, CDR1 is LNHDA, CDR2 SQIVND (reference sequence). The CDR3 region is CASTPQGSDRAPNQPQHF. CDR3 nucleotide sequence: TGTGCCAGTACCCCACAGGGATCCGACAGGGCCCCCAATCAGCCCCAGCATTTT.

The chain employs TRBV28 and TRBJ2-7, with TRBD1 matching 12 bases. The CDR3 is 15 amino acids. With V trimmed by 7 bases and J by 5 bases, 9 bases remained unmatched. Germline-derived CDR1 and CDR2 are MDHEN and SYDVKM. CDR3 sequence (DNA): TGTGCCAGCAAAAATATGGGGACAGGGGGCCACGAGCAGTACTTC. This gives the protein CASKNMGTGGHEQYF.

The chain combines TRBV11-3 with TRBJ1-5; no clear D. The germline V gene has CDR1 SGHNT and CDR2 YENEEA. This CDR3 spans 17 amino acids. The V end was cut by 5 bases, the J end by 9 bases, with 26 bases between. The CDR3 spells CASSVYEQNPLLRPQHF. As DNA, the CDR3 is TGTGCCAGCAGCGTCTACGAGCAGAATCCCCTTTTGAGGCCCCAGCATTTT.

The chain has TRBV28 and TRBJ2-7, with unresolved D. Germline assignment: CDR1 MDHEN and CDR2 SYDVKM. V was trimmed by 4 bases and J by 6 bases, leaving 13 bases between them. The CDR3 contains 13 residues. Written as DNA, the CDR3 is TGTGCCAGCAGTTCGACGGCCGGCCTCGAGCAGTACTTC. Its protein is CASSSTAGLEQYF.

This rearrangement joins TRBV6-1 to TRBJ2-7; no reliable D call. Germline V gene data show CDR1 as MNHNS and CDR2 as SASEGT. The CDR3 contains 13 residues. Trimming removed 4 bases at V and 5 bases at J, with 12 bases between. As DNA, the CDR3 is TGTGCCAGCAGTGCCGTTAGGAGCCACGAGCAGTACTTC. Its translation is CASSAVRSHEQYF.

The CDR3 is CSVGGKDGNTIYF. DNA of the CDR3: TGCAGCGTTGGGGGGAAGGATGGAAACACCATATATTTT. The chain uses TRBV29-1 and TRBJ1-3; D possibly corresponds to TRBD1 (5 bases). The CDR3 contains 13 residues. V lost 4 bases and J lost 3, with 10 bases in between. The germline V gene encodes CDR1 SQVTM and CDR2 ANQGSEA.

V usage is TRBV5-4 and J usage is TRBJ2-7, with TRBD2 identical over 8 bases. Trimming at V came to 3 bases and at J to 3 bases, leaving 8 bases not matched to a gene. CDR1 and CDR2 (germline): SGHNT, YYREEE (reference sequence). The CDR3 spans 15 residues. The CDR3 coding sequence is TGTGCCAGCAGCTCCCCGCCGGGACTAGTCTACGAGCAGTACTTC. Translation: CASSSPPGLVYEQYF.

This clone appeared once. V gene TRBV20-1 combines with J gene TRBJ2-7; perhaps TRBD2 as D (5 bases). V lost 5 bases and J lost 6, with 8 bases in between. Germline-derived CDR1 and CDR2 are DFQATT and SNEGSKA (reference sequence). This CDR3 comprises 10 residues. DNA for the CDR3: TGCAGTGCTCAGGAGGCCGAGCAGTACTTC. Residues: CSAQEAEQYF.

The chain links TRBV5-4 to TRBJ2-1; 8 bases align to TRBD2. V lost 3 bases to trimming and J lost 2 bases; unmatched junction nucleotides: 1. The CDR3 is 14 residues long. CDR1 and CDR2 from the germline V gene are SGHNT and YYREEE (reference sequence). This CDR3 is CASSSGLAYNEQFF. DNA for the CDR3: TGTGCCAGCAGCTCGGGACTAGCCTACAATGAGCAGTTCTTC.

This clone was observed once. The chain carries TRBV5-4 and TRBJ2-3; the D is unclear. Germline values: CDR1 SGHNT, CDR2 YYREEE (reference sequence). The CDR3 is made up of 12 amino acids. V was shortened by 4 bases and J by 5 bases, with 8 bases between the two germline ends. CDR3 DNA sequence: TGTGCCAGCAGCGCCATTGAAGATACGCAGTATTTT. Residues: CASSAIEDTQYF.

The chain joins TRBV27 to TRBJ2-3; TRBD1 matches 10 bases. Looked up from germline, CDR1 is MNHEY and CDR2 is SMNVEV (reference sequence). The CDR3 contains 15 residues. J was trimmed by 2 bases and V by 5 bases; bases with no gene match: 4. The CDR3 region has the DNA TGTGCCAGCAGTCGACAGGGGGCCCCCACAGATACGCAGTATTTT. This translates into CASSRQGAPTDTQYF.

In regard to this clone: This same CDR3 is encoded by further DNA sequences in the sample. In DNA form, the CDR3 reads TGTGCCAGCAGTTACTCCGGGGGCTCGGGCACTGAAGCTTTCTTT. It codes for CASSYSGGSGTEAFF. The chain links TRBV6-5 to TRBJ1-1; tentative D call: TRBD1 (6 bases). The CDR3 is 15 residues long. Germline V gene data show CDR1 as MNHEY and CDR2 as SVGAGI. Trimming removed 0 bases from V and 4 bases from J, with 12 bases in between.

The chain has TRBV5-4 and TRBJ1-1; D is possibly TRBD1 (5 bases). V lost 6 bases to trimming and J lost 5 bases, with 17 bases between them. CDR1 is SGHNT, CDR2 YYREEE, per germline (reference sequence). CDR3 length equals 14 residues. CDR3 in DNA: TGTGCCAGCAAACTCGACAGTTATGGGACTGAAGCTTTCTTT. Translated, it gives CASKLDSYGTEAFF.

This clone was recorded once. J is TRBJ2-5 and V is TRBV7-6, with 13 nucleotides matching TRBD2. V dropped 1 base and J dropped 0; count of bases not matched to a gene: 11. Germline V gene sequence: CDR1 SGHVS, CDR2 FNYEAQ. The CDR3 has 20 residues. The CDR3 region is CASSLGTPGTSGAYQETQYF. The CDR3 coding sequence is TGTGCCAGCAGCTTAGGAACCCCCGGGACTAGCGGGGCGTACCAAGAGACCCAGTACTTC. Full variable domain (missing parts from reference TRBV7-6 and TRBJ2-5): GAGVSQSPRYKVTKRGQDVALRCDPISGHVSLYWYRQALGQGPEFLTYFNYEAQQDKSGLPNDRFSAERPEGSISTLTIQRTEQRDSAMYRCASSLGTPGTSGAYQETQYFGPGTRLLVL.

V and J are TRBV18 and TRBJ1-1; D is ambiguous. The CDR3 covers 14 residues. CDR1 and CDR2 (germline): KGHSH, LQKENI. The ends were cut back, 3 bases at V and 3 bases at J, with 11 bases in the middle. CDR3 amino acids: CASSPSRQDTEAFF. The CDR3 bases are TGTGCCAGCTCACCTTCACGGCAGGACACTGAAGCTTTCTTT.

The chain joins TRBV2 to TRBJ2-3; 11 bases map to TRBD2. Unmatched junction bases numbered 6, after V lost 8 bases and J lost 2 bases. Germline loops: CDR1 SNHLY, CDR2 FYNNEI. The CDR3 contains 15 residues. The CDR3 nucleotides are TGTGCCAGCGGGACTAGCGGACGAATCACAGATACGCAGTATTTT. Translating gives CASGTSGRITDTQYF.

The J gene is TRBJ1-2, the V gene TRBV9; 9 positions match TRBD1. The CDR3 runs to 15 residues. V lost 3 bases to trimming and J lost 7 bases; unmatched junction nucleotides: 10. Germline CDR1 reads SGDLS; CDR2 reads YYNGEE. For the CDR3, the DNA is TGTGCCAGCAGCGCCCATTTACAGGGGGCGCTTGGCTACACCTTC. Residues: CASSAHLQGALGYTF.